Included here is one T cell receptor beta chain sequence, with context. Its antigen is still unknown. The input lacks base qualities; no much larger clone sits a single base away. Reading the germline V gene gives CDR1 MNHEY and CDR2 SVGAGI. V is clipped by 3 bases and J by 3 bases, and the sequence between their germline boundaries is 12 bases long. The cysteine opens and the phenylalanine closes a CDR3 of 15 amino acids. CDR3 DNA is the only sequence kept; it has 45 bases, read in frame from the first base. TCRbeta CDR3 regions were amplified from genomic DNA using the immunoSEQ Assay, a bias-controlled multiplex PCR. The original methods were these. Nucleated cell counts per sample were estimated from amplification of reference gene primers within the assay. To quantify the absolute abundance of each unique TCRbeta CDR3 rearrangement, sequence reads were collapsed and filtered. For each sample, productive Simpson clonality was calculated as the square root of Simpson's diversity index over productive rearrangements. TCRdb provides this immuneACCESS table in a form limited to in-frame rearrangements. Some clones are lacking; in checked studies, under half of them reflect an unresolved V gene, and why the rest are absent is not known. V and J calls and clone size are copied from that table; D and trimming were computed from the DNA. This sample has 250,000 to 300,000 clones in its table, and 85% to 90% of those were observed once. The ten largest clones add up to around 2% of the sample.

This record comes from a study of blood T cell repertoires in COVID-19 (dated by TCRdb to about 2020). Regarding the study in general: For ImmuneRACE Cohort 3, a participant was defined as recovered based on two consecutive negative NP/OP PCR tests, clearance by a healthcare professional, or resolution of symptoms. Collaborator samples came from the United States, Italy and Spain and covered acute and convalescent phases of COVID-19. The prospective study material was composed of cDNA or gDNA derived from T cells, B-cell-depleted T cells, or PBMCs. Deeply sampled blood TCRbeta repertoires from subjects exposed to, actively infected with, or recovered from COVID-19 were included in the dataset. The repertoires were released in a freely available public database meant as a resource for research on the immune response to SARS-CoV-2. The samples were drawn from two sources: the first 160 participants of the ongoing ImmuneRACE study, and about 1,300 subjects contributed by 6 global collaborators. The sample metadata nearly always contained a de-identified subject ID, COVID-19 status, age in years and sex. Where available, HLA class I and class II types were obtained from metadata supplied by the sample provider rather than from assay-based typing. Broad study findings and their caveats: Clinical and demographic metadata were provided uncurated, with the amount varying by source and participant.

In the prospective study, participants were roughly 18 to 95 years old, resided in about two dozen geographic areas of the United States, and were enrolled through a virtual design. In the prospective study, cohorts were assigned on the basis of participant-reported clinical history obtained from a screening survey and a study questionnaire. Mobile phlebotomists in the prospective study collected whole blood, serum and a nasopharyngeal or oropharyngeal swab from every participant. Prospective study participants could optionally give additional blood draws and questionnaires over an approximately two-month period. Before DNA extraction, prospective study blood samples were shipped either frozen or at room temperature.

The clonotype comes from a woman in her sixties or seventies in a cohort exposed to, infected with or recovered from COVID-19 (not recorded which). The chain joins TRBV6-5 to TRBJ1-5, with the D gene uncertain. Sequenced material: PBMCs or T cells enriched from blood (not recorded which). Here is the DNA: TGTGCCAGCAGTTATAACGAGGGTTTCAATCAGCCCCAGCATTTT. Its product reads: CASSYNEGFNQPQHF.